This TCR beta chain was recovered during a study of OX40 agonist ivuxolimab in advanced cancers. V lost 5 bases and J 0 bases, leaving 13 bases between the germline ends. Looked up from germline, CDR1 is SGHAT and CDR2 is FQNNGV. The CDR3 sequence is 15 residues long. Assay: immunoSEQ multiplex PCR; the TCRdb copy retains only in-frame clones and omits some. The data show about 68,000 clones, with over 75% seen just once and about 0.61% held by the top ten. The genes are TRBV11-2 and TRBJ1-1; D is undetermined. The material was CD4+ or CD8+ T cells sorted from blood, obtained in a trial of the OX40 agonist ivuxolimab. This TCR was recovered from an adult with an advanced solid tumor such as melanoma, head and neck, liver or kidney cancer. The CDR3 region is CASSLRTEVNTEAFF. CDR3 nucleotides: TGTGCCAGCAGCCTACGGACGGAAGTGAACACTGAAGCTTTCTTT.